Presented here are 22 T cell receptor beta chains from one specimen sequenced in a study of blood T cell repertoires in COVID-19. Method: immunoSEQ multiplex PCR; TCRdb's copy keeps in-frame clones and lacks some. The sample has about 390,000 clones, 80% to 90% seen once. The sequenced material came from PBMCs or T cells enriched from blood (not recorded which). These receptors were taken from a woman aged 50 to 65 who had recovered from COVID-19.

This chain's CDR3 is CASRKTGNQPQHF. CDR3 nucleotide sequence: TGTGCCAGCAGAAAGACAGGCAATCAGCCCCAGCATTTT. The V and J genes are TRBV28 and TRBJ1-5, with TRBD1 as a possible D gene (5 bases). This CDR3 is 13 amino acids long. Germline V lookup: CDR1 MDHEN, CDR2 SYDVKM. Deletions cut 6 bases from V and 2 bases from J, with 8 bases between.

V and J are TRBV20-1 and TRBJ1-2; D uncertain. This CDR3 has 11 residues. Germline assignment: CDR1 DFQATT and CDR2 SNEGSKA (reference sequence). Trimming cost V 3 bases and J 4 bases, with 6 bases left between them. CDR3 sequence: CSARSGYGYTF. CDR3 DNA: TGCAGTGCTAGGTCCGGCTATGGCTACACCTTC.

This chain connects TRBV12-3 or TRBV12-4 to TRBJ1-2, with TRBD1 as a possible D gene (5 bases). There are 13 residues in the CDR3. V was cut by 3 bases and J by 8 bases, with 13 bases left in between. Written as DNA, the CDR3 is TGTGCCAGCAGTTTTGGCGTCGGGGGAGGCTACACCTTC. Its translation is CASSFGVGGGYTF.

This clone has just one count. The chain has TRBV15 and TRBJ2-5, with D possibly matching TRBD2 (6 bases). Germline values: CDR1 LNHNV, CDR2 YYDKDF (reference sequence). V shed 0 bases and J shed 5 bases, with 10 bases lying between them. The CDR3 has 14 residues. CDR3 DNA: TGTGCCACCAGCAGAGAGGGGGGTCGGGAGACCCAGTACTTC. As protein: CATSREGGRETQYF. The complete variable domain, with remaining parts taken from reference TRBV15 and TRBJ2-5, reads DAMVIQNPRYQVTQFGKPVTLSCSQTLNHNVMYWYQQKSSQAPKLLFHYYDKDFNNEADTPDNFQSRRPNTSFCFLDIRSPGLGDTAMYLCATSREGGRETQYFGPGTRLLVL.

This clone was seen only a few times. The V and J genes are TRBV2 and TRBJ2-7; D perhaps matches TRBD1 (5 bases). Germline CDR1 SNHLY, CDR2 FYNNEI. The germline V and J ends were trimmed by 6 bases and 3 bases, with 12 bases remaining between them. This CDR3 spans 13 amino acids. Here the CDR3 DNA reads TGTGCCAGCAGCGGCAGGGATTTCTACGAGCAGTACTTC. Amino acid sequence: CASSGRDFYEQYF.

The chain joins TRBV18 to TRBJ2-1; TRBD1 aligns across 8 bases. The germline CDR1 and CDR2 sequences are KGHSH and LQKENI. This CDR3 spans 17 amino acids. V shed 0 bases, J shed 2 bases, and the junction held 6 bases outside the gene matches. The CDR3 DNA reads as TGTGCCAGCTCACCACCGGACAGGGTCGTTCCCTACAATGAGCAGTTCTTC. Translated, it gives CASSPPDRVVPYNEQFF. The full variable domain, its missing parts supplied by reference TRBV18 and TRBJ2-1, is NAGVMQNPRHLVRRRGQEARLRCSPMKGHSHVYWYRQLPEEGLKFMVYLQKENIIDESGMPKERFSAEFPKEGPSILRIQQVVRGDSAAYFCASSPPDRVVPYNEQFFGPGTRLTVL.

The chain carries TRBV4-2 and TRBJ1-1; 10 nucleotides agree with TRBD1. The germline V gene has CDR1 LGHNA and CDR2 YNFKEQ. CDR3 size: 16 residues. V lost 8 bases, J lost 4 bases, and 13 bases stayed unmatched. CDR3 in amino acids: CASGRGQGGDPTEAFF. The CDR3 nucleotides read TGTGCCAGCGGTCGAGGACAGGGGGGCGATCCCACTGAAGCTTTCTTT.

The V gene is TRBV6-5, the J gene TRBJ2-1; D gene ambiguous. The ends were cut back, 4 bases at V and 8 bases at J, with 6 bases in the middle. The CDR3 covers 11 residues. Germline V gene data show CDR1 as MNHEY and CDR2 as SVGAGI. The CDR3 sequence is CASSFGDEQFF. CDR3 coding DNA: TGTGCCAGCAGTTTCGGTGATGAGCAGTTCTTC.

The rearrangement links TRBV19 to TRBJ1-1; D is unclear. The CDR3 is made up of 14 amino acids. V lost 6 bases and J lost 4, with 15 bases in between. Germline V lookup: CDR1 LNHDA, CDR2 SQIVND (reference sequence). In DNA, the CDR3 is TGTGCCAGTAGCTACGACGGGGATCTCACTGAAGCTTTCTTT. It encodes CASSYDGDLTEAFF.

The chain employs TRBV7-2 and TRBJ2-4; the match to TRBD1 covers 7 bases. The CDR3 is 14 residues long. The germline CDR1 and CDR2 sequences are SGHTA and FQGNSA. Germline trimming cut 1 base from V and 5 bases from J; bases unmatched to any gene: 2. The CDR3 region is CASSLEGGQNIQYF. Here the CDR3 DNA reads TGTGCCAGCAGCTTAGAAGGGGGCCAAAACATTCAGTACTTC.

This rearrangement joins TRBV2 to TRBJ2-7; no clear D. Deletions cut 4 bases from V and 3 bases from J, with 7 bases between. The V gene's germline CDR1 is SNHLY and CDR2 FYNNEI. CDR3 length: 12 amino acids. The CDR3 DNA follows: TGTGCCAGCAGTGCCCCGGGCTACGAGCAGTACTTC. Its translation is CASSAPGYEQYF.

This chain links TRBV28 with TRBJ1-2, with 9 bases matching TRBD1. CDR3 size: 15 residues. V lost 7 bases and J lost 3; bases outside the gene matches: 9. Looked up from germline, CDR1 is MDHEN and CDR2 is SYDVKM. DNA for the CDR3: TGTGCCAGCAAAGTCCCGGGACAGGGTCACTATGGCTACACCTTC. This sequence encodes CASKVPGQGHYGYTF.

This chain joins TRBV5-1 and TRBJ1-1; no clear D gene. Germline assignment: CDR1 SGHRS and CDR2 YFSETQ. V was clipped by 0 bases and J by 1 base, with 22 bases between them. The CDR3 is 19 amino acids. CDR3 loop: CASSLGALGRTLRNTEAFF. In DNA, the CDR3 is TGCGCCAGCAGCTTGGGGGCCTTGGGGAGAACACTCAGGAACACTGAAGCTTTCTTT.

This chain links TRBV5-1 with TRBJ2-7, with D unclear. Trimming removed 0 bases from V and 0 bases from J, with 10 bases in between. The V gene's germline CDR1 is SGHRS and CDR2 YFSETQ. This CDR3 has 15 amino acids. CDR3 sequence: CASSLATTNSYEQYF. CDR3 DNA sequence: TGCGCCAGCAGCTTGGCTACAACTAACTCCTACGAGCAGTACTTC. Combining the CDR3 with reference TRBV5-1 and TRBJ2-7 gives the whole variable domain KAGVTQTPRYLIKTRGQQVTLSCSPISGHRSVSWYQQTPGQGLQFLFEYFSETQRNKGNFPGRFSGRQFSNSRSEMNVSTLELGDSALYLCASSLATTNSYEQYFGPGTRLTVT.

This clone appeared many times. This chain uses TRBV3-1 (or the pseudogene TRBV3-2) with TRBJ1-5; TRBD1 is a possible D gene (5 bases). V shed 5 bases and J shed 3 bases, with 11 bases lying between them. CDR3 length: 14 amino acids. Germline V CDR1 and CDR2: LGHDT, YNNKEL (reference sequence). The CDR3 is CASSWGLSNQPQHF. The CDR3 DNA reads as TGTGCCAGCAGCTGGGGACTGTCCAATCAGCCCCAGCATTTT.

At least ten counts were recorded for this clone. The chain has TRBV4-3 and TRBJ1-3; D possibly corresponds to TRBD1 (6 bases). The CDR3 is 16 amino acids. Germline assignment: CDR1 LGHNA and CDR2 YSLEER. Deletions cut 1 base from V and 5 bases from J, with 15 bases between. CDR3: CASSQAAGADRNTIYF. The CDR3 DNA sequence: TGCGCCAGCAGCCAAGCAGCGGGGGCGGATCGAAACACCATATATTTT.

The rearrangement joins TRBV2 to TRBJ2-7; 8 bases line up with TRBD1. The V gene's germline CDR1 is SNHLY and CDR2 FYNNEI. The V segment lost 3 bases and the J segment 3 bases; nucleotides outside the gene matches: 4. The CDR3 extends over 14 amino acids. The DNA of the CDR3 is TGTGCCAGCAGTGACGGACAGGGTATCTACGAGCAGTACTTC. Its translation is CASSDGQGIYEQYF.

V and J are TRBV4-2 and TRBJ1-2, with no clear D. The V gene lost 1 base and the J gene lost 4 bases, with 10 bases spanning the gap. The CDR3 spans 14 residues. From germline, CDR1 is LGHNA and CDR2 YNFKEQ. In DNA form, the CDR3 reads TGTGCCAGCAGCCAAGGTGGTGTCAGCTATGGCTACACCTTC. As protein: CASSQGGVSYGYTF.

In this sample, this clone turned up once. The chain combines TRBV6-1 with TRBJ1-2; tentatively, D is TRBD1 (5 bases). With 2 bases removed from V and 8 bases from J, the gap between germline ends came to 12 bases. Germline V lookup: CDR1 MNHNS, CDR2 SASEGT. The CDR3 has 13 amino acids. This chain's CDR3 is CASSELRGVGYTF. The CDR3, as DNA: TGTGCCAGCAGTGAATTACGGGGGGTGGGCTACACCTTC.

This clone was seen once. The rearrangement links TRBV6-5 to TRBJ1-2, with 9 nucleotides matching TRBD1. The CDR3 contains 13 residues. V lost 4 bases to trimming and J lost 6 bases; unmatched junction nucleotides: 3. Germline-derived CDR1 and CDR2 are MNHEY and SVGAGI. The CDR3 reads CASSLNRGHGYTF. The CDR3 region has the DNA TGTGCCAGCAGTTTAAACAGGGGGCATGGCTACACCTTC.

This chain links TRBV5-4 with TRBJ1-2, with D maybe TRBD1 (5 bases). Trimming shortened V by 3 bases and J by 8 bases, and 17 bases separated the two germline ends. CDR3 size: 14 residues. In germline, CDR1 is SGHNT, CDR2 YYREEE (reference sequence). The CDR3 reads CASSSNTRVGGYTF. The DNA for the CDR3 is TGTGCCAGCAGCTCGAACACCAGGGTGGGGGGCTACACCTTC. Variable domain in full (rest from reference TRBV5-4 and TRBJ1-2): ETGVTQSPTHLIKTRGQQVTLRCSSQSGHNTVSWYQQALGQGPQFIFQYYREEENGRGNFPPRFSGLQFPNYSSELNVNALELDDSALYLCASSSNTRVGGYTFGSGTRLTVV.

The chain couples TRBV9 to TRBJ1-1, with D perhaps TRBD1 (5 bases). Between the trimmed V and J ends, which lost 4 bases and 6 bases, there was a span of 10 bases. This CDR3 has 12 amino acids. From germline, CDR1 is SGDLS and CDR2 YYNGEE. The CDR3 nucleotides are TGTGCCAGCAGCCCGGGGGGGGCTGAAGCTTTCTTT. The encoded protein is CASSPGGAEAFF. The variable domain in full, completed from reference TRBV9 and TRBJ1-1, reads DSGVTQTPKHLITATGQRVTLRCSPRSGDLSVYWYQQSLDQGLQFLIQYYNGEERAKGNILERFSAQQFPDLHSELNLSSLELGDSALYFCASSPGGAEAFFGQGTRLTVV.